This entry lists 21 T cell receptor beta chains sequenced from one sample in a study of blood T cell dynamics during melanoma immunotherapy. Measured with immunoSEQ multiplex PCR; TCRdb has only the in-frame clones, and not every one. Of roughly 30,000 clones in the sample, over 80% were seen once. Time point described: week 3, after first cycle of checkpoint inhibitor. The source was blood, collected from a patient treated with checkpoint blockade. Receptor source: a human donor with melanoma.

The chain joins TRBV7-8 to TRBJ2-7; TRBD1 aligns across 11 bases. J was trimmed by 3 bases and V by 1 base; bases with no gene match: 5. Germline CDR1 reads SGHVS; CDR2 reads FQNEAQ. This CDR3 has 16 residues. The CDR3 loop is CASSLGGGTGGYEQYF. The DNA of the CDR3 is TGTGCCAGCAGCTTAGGCGGGGGGACAGGGGGCTACGAGCAGTACTTC.

The chain uses TRBV4-2 and TRBJ2-2; no definite D call. The CDR3 contains 15 residues. Trimming shortened V by 1 base and J by 4 bases, and 10 bases separated the two germline ends. Per germline, CDR1 LGHNA and CDR2 YNFKEQ. CDR3 loop: CASSQVGQPTGELFF. CDR3 nucleotide sequence: TGTGCCAGCAGCCAAGTAGGGCAGCCCACCGGGGAGCTGTTTTTT.

The CDR3 loop reads CASRTGYTGELFF. The CDR3, as DNA: TGTGCCAGCAGGACGGGTTACACCGGGGAGCTGTTTTTT. The chain recombines TRBV6-1 with TRBJ2-2; D is unclear. This CDR3 has 13 amino acids. Germline V gene sequence: CDR1 MNHNS, CDR2 SASEGT. V lost 6 bases, J lost 3 bases, and 8 bases lay in between.

This sequence joins TRBV7-3 and TRBJ1-1, with a possible D match to TRBD1 (6 bases). This CDR3 is 16 amino acids long. V lost 5 bases and J lost 4, with 20 bases in between. Germline loops: CDR1 SGHTA, CDR2 FQGTGA. The CDR3 DNA reads TGTGCCAGCAGCCCCCAGGGGACGGGGCAGGGCACTGAAGCTTTCTTT. It codes for CASSPQGTGQGTEAFF.

The J gene is TRBJ1-2, the V gene TRBV19; maybe TRBD1 (6 bases). V gave up 7 bases and J gave up 8 bases, with 23 bases separating them. The length of the CDR3 is 15 residues. Germline V lookup: CDR1 LNHDA, CDR2 SQIVND (reference sequence). As DNA, the CDR3 is TGTGCCAGTATAGTTGGGGCAGGGGCCGTTGGGGGCTACACCTTC. The encoded protein is CASIVGAGAVGGYTF.

This chain uses TRBV19 with TRBJ1-5; D not certain. Germline values: CDR1 LNHDA, CDR2 SQIVND (reference sequence). The V gene lost 6 bases and the J gene lost 0 bases, with 21 bases spanning the gap. CDR3 size: 18 residues. The CDR3 spells CASSPTRISPDSNQPQHF. DNA of the CDR3: TGTGCCAGTAGCCCTACTAGAATATCCCCCGATAGCAATCAGCCCCAGCATTTT.

V usage is TRBV2 and J usage is TRBJ1-4, with D possibly matching TRBD1 (6 bases). The CDR3 spans 13 residues. V shed 1 base and J shed 10 bases, with 10 bases lying between them. In germline, CDR1 is SNHLY, CDR2 FYNNEI. CDR3 region: CASSEGQVGKLFF. CDR3 DNA sequence: TGTGCCAGCAGTGAAGGACAGGTGGGAAAACTGTTTTTT.

The chain couples TRBV18 to TRBJ2-3; 7 nucleotides line up with TRBD1. Trimming took 4 bases from V and 0 from J; bases not matched to a gene: 1. The CDR3 sequence is 14 residues long. Looked up from germline, CDR1 is KGHSH and CDR2 is LQKENI. CDR3 sequence: CASSRGQSTDTQYF. CDR3 in DNA: TGTGCCAGCTCACGGGGACAGAGCACAGATACGCAGTATTTT. The full variable domain, rest sourced from reference TRBV18 and TRBJ2-3, is NAGVMQNPRHLVRRRGQEARLRCSPMKGHSHVYWYRQLPEEGLKFMVYLQKENIIDESGMPKERFSAEFPKEGPSILRIQQVVRGDSAAYFCASSRGQSTDTQYFGPGTRLTVL.

The chain has TRBV27 and TRBJ2-1, with TRBD2 matching over 11 bases. The J segment lost 4 bases and the V segment lost 5 bases, leaving 7 bases of the junction unmatched. The CDR3 covers 16 residues. Germline CDR1 is MNHEY and CDR2 is SMNVEV (reference sequence). CDR3 in amino acids: CASSSQLAGVYNEQFF. The CDR3 nucleotides read TGTGCCAGCAGTAGCCAACTAGCGGGAGTTTACAATGAGCAGTTCTTC.

The chain recombines TRBV14 with TRBJ2-7; 7 bases line up with TRBD1. The germline V gene encodes CDR1 SGHDN and CDR2 FVKESK. V shed 4 bases, J shed 2 bases, and the junction held 8 bases outside the gene matches. This CDR3 has 15 residues. The CDR3 nucleotides are TGTGCCAGCAGCCTTAGGGACAGTATAGCCTACGAGCAGTACTTC. Translation gives CASSLRDSIAYEQYF.

In nucleotides, the CDR3 is TGTGCCAGCAGTTCATCCTCGACAGTAGCTTTCTACGAGCAGTACTTC. It specifies CASSSSSTVAFYEQYF. V usage is TRBV28 and J usage is TRBJ2-7, with a weak D call TRBD1 (5 bases). Germline CDR1 is MDHEN and CDR2 is SYDVKM. Trimming cost V 4 bases and J 3 bases, with 19 bases left between them. The CDR3 length is 16 residues.

The rearrangement uses TRBV5-1 and TRBJ2-2, with D tentatively TRBD1 or TRBD2 (5 bases each). Trimming cost V 4 bases and J 3 bases, with 10 bases left between them. Germline V gene lookup returns CDR1 SGHRS and CDR2 YFSETQ. The CDR3 has 14 residues. The CDR3 reads CASSRDGDTGELFF. The CDR3 DNA reads as TGCGCCAGCAGCAGGGACGGGGACACCGGGGAGCTGTTTTTT. The full variable domain, completed using reference TRBV5-1 and TRBJ2-2, is KAGVTQTPRYLIKTRGQQVTLSCSPISGHRSVSWYQQTPGQGLQFLFEYFSETQRNKGNFPGRFSGRQFSNSRSEMNVSTLELGDSALYLCASSRDGDTGELFFGEGSRLTVL.

This sequence joins TRBV7-8 and TRBJ2-3, with a possible D match to TRBD2 (7 bases). V was cut by 4 bases and J by 4 bases, with 18 bases left in between. The germline V gene encodes CDR1 SGHVS and CDR2 FQNEAQ. This CDR3 has 16 residues. CDR3 nucleotides: TGTGCCAGCAGCTGGGGAGGGGGGGGAAGCCCAGATACGCAGTATTTT. Encoded protein: CASSWGGGGSPDTQYF.

The chain recombines TRBV6-5 with TRBJ2-3; either TRBD1 or TRBD2 may fit D (5 bases each). From germline, CDR1 is MNHEY and CDR2 SVGAGI. V dropped 0 bases and J dropped 4 bases, with 14 bases sitting between them. CDR3 length equals 16 residues. The CDR3: CASSYSRGVRPDTQYF. CDR3 coding DNA: TGTGCCAGCAGTTACTCGAGGGGAGTGAGGCCAGATACGCAGTATTTT.

The chain joins TRBV2 to TRBJ1-2, with 7 bases that match TRBD1. Germline-derived CDR1 and CDR2 are SNHLY and FYNNEI. CDR3 length: 13 amino acids. The junction had 8 bases not matched to a gene; V was cut back by 8 bases and J by 5 bases. DNA of the CDR3: TGTGCCAGCGAGACCCCGGGACAGTATGGCTACACCTTC. Its protein product is CASETPGQYGYTF.

This chain connects TRBV5-1 to TRBJ2-5; possible D gene TRBD2, 5 bases. CDR1 and CDR2 (germline): SGHRS, YFSETQ. Trimming took off 4 bases at V and 1 base at J, with 17 bases between the two ends. This CDR3 contains 16 residues. The CDR3 region has the DNA TGCGCCAGCAGCCGAGGTGGCCAGCGGATCCAAGAGACCCAGTACTTC. This encodes CASSRGGQRIQETQYF.

The chain combines TRBV5-6 with TRBJ2-7; D may be TRBD1 or TRBD2 (5 bases each). The ends were cut back, 4 bases at V and 1 base at J, with 15 bases in the middle. The CDR3 has 15 residues. Germline CDR1 reads SGHDT; CDR2 reads YYEEEE. DNA for the CDR3: TGTGCCAGCAGCGGAACGGGACGGTTATCCTACGAGCAGTACTTC. Translation: CASSGTGRLSYEQYF. Complete variable domain (other parts from reference TRBV5-6 and TRBJ2-7): DAGVTQSPTHLIKTRGQQVTLRCSPKSGHDTVSWYQQALGQGPQFIFQYYEEEERQRGNFPDRFSGHQFPNYSSELNVNALLLGDSALYLCASSGTGRLSYEQYFGPGTRLTVT.

V usage is TRBV2 and J usage is TRBJ2-7, with 7 bases fitting TRBD2. With 4 bases clipped from V and 5 bases from J, the junction kept 2 bases outside the gene matches. CDR1 and CDR2 (germline): SNHLY, FYNNEI. There are 12 residues in the CDR3. The CDR3 is CASSGRGDEQYF. The CDR3, as DNA: TGTGCCAGCAGTGGTCGGGGGGACGAGCAGTACTTC.

The chain uses TRBV6-5 and TRBJ2-7; D is perhaps TRBD1 or TRBD2 (6 bases each). Trimming took off 8 bases at V and 2 bases at J, with 16 bases between the two ends. Germline V gene data show CDR1 as MNHEY and CDR2 as SVGAGI. The CDR3 runs 14 residues. This CDR3 reads CASGLGGLTYEQYF. CDR3 DNA sequence: TGTGCCAGCGGCCTTGGGGGGCTAACCTACGAGCAGTACTTC.

V gene TRBV28 combines with J gene TRBJ2-5, with D possibly matching TRBD2 (6 bases). Germline V gene lookup returns CDR1 MDHEN and CDR2 SYDVKM. This CDR3 has 15 amino acids. Trimming left V 3 bases short and J 4 bases short, with 15 bases between. CDR3 in amino acids: CASSFQGRRAETQYF. CDR3 DNA sequence: TGTGCCAGCAGTTTCCAGGGTCGGAGGGCAGAGACCCAGTACTTC.

The CDR3 sequence: CASSESIGPGTEAFF. CDR3 nucleotides: TGTGCCAGCAGTGAATCGATAGGGCCGGGCACTGAAGCTTTCTTT. This chain joins TRBV6-1 and TRBJ1-1, with unresolved D. V lost 2 bases to trimming and J lost 4 bases, with 14 bases between them. CDR3 length equals 15 residues. Germline-derived CDR1 and CDR2 are MNHNS and SASEGT.